A single sample gave rise to the 9 T cell receptor beta chains below, sequenced in a study of blood T cell repertoires in COVID-19. Clones were read by immunoSEQ multiplex PCR, and TCRdb kept only the in-frame ones, dropping some. The top ten clones hold less than 2% of a sample with 400,000 or so clones, around nine tenths of them seen once. The sequenced sample was peripheral blood. All receptors derive from a woman in her forties with COVID-19, enrolled during active disease.

This clone was found a few times. The chain recombines TRBV7-2 with TRBJ1-1, with 10 bases identical to TRBD1. Germline CDR1 is SGHTA and CDR2 is FQGNSA. The CDR3 covers 17 residues. V shed 5 bases, J shed 3 bases, and the junction held 12 bases outside the gene matches. The CDR3 nucleotides are TGTGCCAGCAGCCGCGACAGGGGGCGAGGGTGGGACACTGAAGCTTTCTTT. It is translated as CASSRDRGRGWDTEAFF.

V and J are TRBV18 and TRBJ2-7, with D possibly TRBD1 on 6 matching bases. Germline lookup yields CDR1 KGHSH and CDR2 LQKENI. V was shortened by 1 base and J by 1 base, with 14 bases between the two germline ends. This CDR3 region has 16 residues. The CDR3 DNA sequence: TGTGCCAGCTCACCACTCCCCACAGGGCCGTCCTACGAGCAGTACTTC. This gives the protein CASSPLPTGPSYEQYF.

The sample holds a few counts of this clone. The V call is TRBV6-1, the J call TRBJ1-1, with TRBD1 matching 7 bases. CDR3 length: 19 amino acids. Germline V lookup: CDR1 MNHNS, CDR2 SASEGT. The junction had 17 bases not matched to a gene; V was cut back by 4 bases and J by 0 bases. CDR3 amino acids: CASSGLFDATGTVNTEAFF. In DNA form, the CDR3 reads TGTGCCAGCAGTGGTCTCTTCGATGCCACCGGGACAGTGAACACTGAAGCTTTCTTT.

This chain uses TRBV7-2 with TRBJ1-1; the D gene is possibly TRBD1 (6 bases). The CDR3 sequence is 14 residues long. Germline V lookup: CDR1 SGHTA, CDR2 FQGNSA. The V end lost 5 bases, the J end lost 3 bases, and 13 bases lay between the germline ends. The CDR3 nucleotides are TGTGCCAGCAGCCCCGCAGGACAGTACACTGAAGCTTTCTTT. Its protein is CASSPAGQYTEAFF.

J is TRBJ2-2 and V is TRBV6-2 or TRBV6-3; TRBD2 matches 10 bases. The CDR3 covers 16 residues. Trimming removed 6 bases from V and 8 bases from J; junction bases left unmatched: 12. The germline CDR1 and CDR2 sequences are MNHEY and SVGEGT. The CDR3 DNA is TGTGCCAGCAGCCAGAGGACTAGCGGAGCCAAAGGGGAGCTGTTTTTT. This sequence encodes CASSQRTSGAKGELFF.

The count of this clone is one. DNA for the CDR3: TGTGCCAGCAGCTTATTTTTGGTGGGGCGCTATGGCTACACCTTC. It yields the protein CASSLFLVGRYGYTF. The gene calls are TRBV7-8 and TRBJ1-2, with TRBD1 as a possible D gene (5 bases). CDR1 is SGHVS, CDR2 FQNEAQ, per germline. V lost 2 bases and J lost 4, with 14 bases in between. The CDR3 covers 15 residues.

The rearrangement joins TRBV19 to TRBJ2-3, with a possible D match to TRBD1 (7 bases). Between the trimmed V and J ends, which lost 2 bases and 4 bases, there was a span of 16 bases. The CDR3 sequence is 16 residues long. Germline V gene data show CDR1 as LNHDA and CDR2 as SQIVND (reference sequence). DNA of the CDR3: TGTGCCAGTAGTATATGGGCAGGGGGGAGCGCAGATACGCAGTATTTT. This codes for CASSIWAGGSADTQYF.

V gene TRBV28 combines with J gene TRBJ1-5; perhaps TRBD1 as D (5 bases). Per germline, CDR1 MDHEN and CDR2 SYDVKM. CDR3 size: 12 residues. The germline V and J ends were trimmed by 9 bases and 6 bases, with 12 bases remaining between them. CDR3 protein: CASQGNRQPQHF. The CDR3, as DNA: TGTGCCAGTCAGGGAAACCGTCAGCCCCAGCATTTT.

The chain has TRBV14 and TRBJ2-1, with D perhaps TRBD2 (5 bases). Germline V gene lookup returns CDR1 SGHDN and CDR2 FVKESK. V lost 0 bases to trimming and J lost 9 bases, with 12 bases between them. The CDR3 contains 14 residues. CDR3 loop: CASSQDRLLGEQFF. CDR3 DNA: TGTGCCAGCAGCCAAGACCGGCTACTAGGTGAGCAGTTCTTC.